Listed below are T cell receptor beta chains from one sample, sequenced in a study of Tregs in tolerant kidney transplant recipients. Clones were sequenced by immunoSEQ multiplex PCR, and TCRdb holds only the in-frame ones, with some missing. There are approximately 69,000 clones in the sample; around 90% occur only once, and around 0.4% lies in the top ten. This sample comprised CD4+ T cells from blood, obtained before the transplant. These receptor sequences come from a human donor who received a combined kidney and bone marrow transplant. Each CDR3 is given without its conserved first and last residue.

CDR3aa | v_gene
ASSLDFLNTEAF | TRBV5-1
ASRQDRISNQPQH | TRBV19
ASSVGSPGLAKTQY | TRBV5-4
ASRKGLAGGPRETQY | TRBV5-1
AWGGLAGLEGF | TRBV30
ASSQDYWRQRAKPGEQY | TRBV14
ASSEGGTRLSYEQY | TRBV2
ASNELAGIDEQF | TRBV2
ASKNGEGSNQPQH | TRBV6-5
ASSLRRTSGTYNEQF | TRBV7-9
ASSLGLAGGRRETQY | TRBV7-2
ASTLNTEAF | TRBV28
ASSRTYMNYGYT | TRBV18
ASRLALSEQQY | TRBV12-2
ASSVELNYNEQF | TRBV9
ASSSHSEGQPQH | TRBV11-2
ATSRGWRPRGGYEQY | TRBV19
ASSLHRDRVTKNIQY | TRBV7-3
ASSEGQYSNQPQH | TRBV25-1
AISPTPGQGISGTYEQY | TRBV10-3
ASSSQNNEQF | TRBV7-2
ASSLLGLAGGSNNEQF | TRBV27
ASTLQGAEAF | TRBV28
ASSVGQYSTDTQY | TRBV19
ASSLDLSSGNTIY | TRBV7-8
AWTGTGVTYEQY | TRBV30
ASSLGTSGRKYEQY | TRBV7-3
ASSLDGGPYEQY | TRBV7-8
ASSLGMTGGEQAF | TRBV7-2
ASSEGLSGTYEQY | TRBV2
ASSFAGHPHEQY | TRBV28
ASMRTSGIMGTDTQY | TRBV2
ASSLGRQGRNEKLF | TRBV7-9
ASIQGVGGRTDTQY | TRBV2
ASSEHFGQSLYNEQF | TRBV6-1
ASTPDRGVGEKLF | TRBV28
ASSSGTGGPNQPQH | TRBV5-6
ASTGDGGGNEQF | TRBV2
ASSIRSNEQF | TRBV19
ASSLRPASGTSTDTQY | TRBV7-2
ASSFRGGVEKLF | TRBV25-1
ASSIDITSGSGPDNEQF | TRBV19
ASILTSGSHEQY | TRBV5-5
ASRRCEQY | TRBV10-1
ASAPLFAGSTYNEQF | TRBV12-5
ASKLLDRANQPQH | TRBV27